Each of the 17 T cell receptor beta chains below was sequenced from the same sample in a study of T-cell reconstitution after alpha-beta-depleted transplantation in children. Preparation of the TCRbeta library involved a method that used unique molecular identifiers. Via MiXCR, TCRdb re-called the PCR reads, giving one row per CDR3 protein. The sample records roughly 300,000 distinct CDR3 sequences, 11% being singletons. This specimen was peripheral blood, taken 180 days after TCRalphabeta/CD19-depleted stem cell transplant. The receptors come from a male patient between 2 and 10 years old who had a stem cell transplant for chronic granulomatous disease, so the T cells may come from the graft donor.

In its sample, this clonotype was seen many times. V is TRBV12-3 or TRBV12-4 and J is TRBJ2-5, with D perhaps TRBD1 (5 bases). The V end was cut by 5 bases, the J end by 1 base, with 11 bases between. The CDR3 has 14 residues. Here the CDR3 reads CASSTRQFQETQYF. The CDR3, as DNA: TGTGCCAGCAGTACGCGACAGTTCCAAGAGACCCAGTACTTC.

This clonotype was seen many times. This chain links TRBV3-1 with TRBJ2-1, with TRBD2 identical over 8 bases. Germline CDR1 reads LGHDT; CDR2 reads YNNKEL (reference sequence). This CDR3 comprises 16 residues. Trimming removed 3 bases from V and 2 bases from J; junction bases left unmatched: 6. CDR3 amino acids: CASSQDLSGAYNEQFF. The CDR3 DNA reads as TGTGCCAGCAGCCAGGACCTTAGCGGGGCCTACAATGAGCAGTTCTTC.

In its sample, this clonotype was seen many times. The chain combines TRBV6-1 with TRBJ2-1; no firm D call. V lost 1 base to trimming and J lost 4 bases, with 8 bases between them. Germline CDR1 and CDR2: MNHNS and SASEGT. CDR3 length: 14 residues. This chain's CDR3 is CASSEEIGYNEQFF. For the CDR3, the DNA is TGTGCCAGCAGTGAAGAAATAGGATACAATGAGCAGTTCTTC.

This clonotype appeared many times. This chain joins TRBV7-2 and TRBJ1-1, with 7 bases matching TRBD1. J lost 5 bases, V lost 2 bases, and 5 bases had no gene match. The CDR3 length is 14 residues. The germline CDR1 and CDR2 sequences are SGHTA and FQGNSA. CDR3 region: CASSLRQGLTEAFF. The CDR3 bases are TGTGCCAGCAGCTTAAGACAGGGCTTAACTGAAGCTTTCTTT.

With regard to this clonotype: A read error may be the cause here, since a much bigger clone is one base away. The chain links TRBV18 to TRBJ2-7; perhaps TRBD1 as D (6 bases). V dropped 5 bases and J dropped 7 bases, with 18 bases sitting between them. This CDR3 region has 14 residues. Germline loops: CDR1 KGHSH, CDR2 LQKENI. The DNA for the CDR3 is TGTGCCAGCTCAGGCGACCCCGGGACAAAAGAGCAGTACTTC. Translating gives CASSGDPGTKEQYF.

Notes on this clonotype: A much larger clone differs from this one at a single base, so this may be a read error. The genes are TRBV12-3 or TRBV12-4 and TRBJ1-3, with D possibly being TRBD1 (5 bases). The CDR3 loop spans 14 amino acids. The CDR3, as DNA: TGTGCCAGCCGGAGGGGCCAGTCTGGAAACACCTTATATTTT. Translating gives CASRRGQSGNTLYF.

The sample holds a few counts of this clonotype. This chain links TRBV14 with TRBJ2-7, with 10 bases fitting TRBD2. Trimming cost V 0 bases and J 3 bases; bases outside gene matches: 2. The CDR3 runs to 15 residues. CDR1 and CDR2 (germline): SGHDN, FVKESK. The CDR3 DNA reads as TGTGCCAGCAGCCAAGAATCTAGCGGGAGCTACGAGCAGTACTTC. It specifies CASSQESSGSYEQYF.

This clonotype was found many times. The chain carries TRBV7-2 and TRBJ2-1, with a weak D call TRBD2 (5 bases). V lost 5 bases, J lost 7 bases, and 18 bases lay in between. Germline values: CDR1 SGHTA, CDR2 FQGNSA. The CDR3 covers 15 residues. The CDR3 DNA reads as TGTGCCAGCAGCATTGTAGAGCGGACTCTGAATGAGCAGTTCTTC. Translated, it gives CASSIVERTLNEQFF.

This clonotype was found many times. The chain links TRBV20-1 to TRBJ2-1, with D perhaps matching TRBD2 (5 bases). Trimming shortened V by 3 bases and J by 9 bases, and 21 bases separated the two germline ends. The germline gives CDR1 DFQATT, CDR2 SNEGSKA (reference sequence). This CDR3 region has 15 residues. The DNA for the CDR3 is TGCAGTGCTAGCTACTATGGGCCGAGGGCGACTGAGCAGTTCTTC. It yields the protein CSASYYGPRATEQFF.

This clonotype was seen repeatedly, ten times or more. The chain couples TRBV7-9 to TRBJ2-1; D gene ambiguous. The CDR3 contains 15 residues. Germline V CDR1 and CDR2: SEHNR, FQNEAQ (reference sequence). V was cut by 0 bases and J by 10 bases, with 16 bases left in between. This CDR3 reads CASSLAVGSTMEQFF. CDR3 nucleotides: TGTGCCAGCAGCTTAGCGGTGGGCTCTACAATGGAGCAGTTCTTC. The variable domain in full, completed from reference TRBV7-9 and TRBJ2-1, reads DTGVSQNPRHKITKRGQNVTFRCDPISEHNRLYWYRQTLGQGPEFLTYFQNEAQLEKSRLLSDRFSAERPKGSFSTLEIQRTEQGDSAMYLCASSLAVGSTMEQFFGPGTRLTVL.

This clonotype was seen at least ten times. The chain employs TRBV11-2 and TRBJ1-2; perhaps TRBD1 as D (6 bases). V lost 4 bases, J lost 8 bases, and 14 bases lay in between. This CDR3 comprises 13 residues. Per the germline V gene, CDR1 is SGHAT and CDR2 is FQNNGV. The CDR3 is CASSSAWTDGYTF. The CDR3 DNA is TGTGCCAGCAGCTCAGCCTGGACAGACGGCTACACCTTC.

Note on this clonotype: Being one base from a much bigger clone, this may be a read error. This chain connects TRBV4-1 to TRBJ2-1, with D uncertain. Per germline, CDR1 MGHRA and CDR2 YSYEKL. This CDR3 is built from 14 residues. CDR3 DNA: TGCGCCAGCAGCCAACCTACTCGGGCCAATGAGCAGCTCTTC. Translated, it gives CASSQPTRANEQLF.

The chain is built from TRBV29-1 and TRBJ2-4, with D hard to call. Germline V gene data show CDR1 as SQVTM and CDR2 as ANQGSEA. The CDR3 has 13 amino acids. The V gene lost 3 bases and the J gene lost 8 bases, with 14 bases spanning the gap. CDR3 coding DNA: TGCAGCGTTGAGGAGCCATCGTCGGACATTCAGTACTTC. Translation: CSVEEPSSDIQYF.

This clonotype was observed at least ten times. The chain combines TRBV20-1 with TRBJ2-3; 7 positions agree with TRBD2. CDR1 and CDR2 (germline): DFQATT, SNEGSKA (reference sequence). The CDR3 sequence is 14 residues long. Trimming cost V 6 bases and J 5 bases; bases outside gene matches: 11. The CDR3 protein is CSATKGTKGDTQYF. The CDR3 bases are TGCAGTGCCACTAAGGGGACTAAAGGAGATACGCAGTATTTT.

This clonotype was observed many times. The chain joins TRBV20-1 to TRBJ1-6; D gene unclear. The CDR3 has 14 residues. V lost 3 bases, J lost 6 bases, and 12 bases lay in between. Germline CDR1 and CDR2: DFQATT and SNEGSKA (reference sequence). The DNA of the CDR3 is TGCAGTGCTAGGCCCAAAACGCTTAATTCACCCCTCCACTTT. Residues: CSARPKTLNSPLHF.

This clonotype was counted at least ten times. The chain joins TRBV24-1 to TRBJ2-4; 7 bases map to TRBD1. Trimming cost V 1 base and J 0 bases; bases outside gene matches: 11. This CDR3 comprises 19 residues. In germline, CDR1 is KGHDR, CDR2 SFDVKD. This chain's CDR3 is CATSDFGPGQSQAKNIQYF. The CDR3 nucleotides read TGTGCCACCAGTGATTTCGGGCCGGGACAGAGTCAAGCCAAAAACATTCAGTACTTC.

This clonotype was detected many times. The chain joins TRBV12-3 or TRBV12-4 to TRBJ2-2; perhaps D is TRBD1 or TRBD2 (5 bases each). V shed 3 bases and J shed 7 bases, with 12 bases lying between them. The length of the CDR3 is 14 residues. The CDR3 here is CASSLVVRGGELFF. In nucleotides, the CDR3 is TGTGCCAGCAGTTTGGTAGTGAGGGGCGGGGAGCTGTTTTTT.